What follows describes a single TCR beta chain. Its cognate antigen is unknown. The CDR3 totals 15 residues. V trimming: 4 bases; J trimming: 3 bases; junction bases outside the gene matches: 5. From germline, CDR1 is SNHLY and CDR2 FYNNEI. Produced via immunoSEQ multiplex PCR; TCRdb's table is partial and in-frame only. The sample has about 140,000 clones; under 95% are singletons. This sample was taken from a study of T cell responses to AZD1222 COVID-19 vaccine. General observations from the study: Without day 14 samples, only post-peak T cell repertoires were studied.

The source material was peripheral blood, sampled on day 0 of AZD1222 vaccination. The TCR sequence derives from an adult in good health. V is TRBV2 and J is TRBJ1-5, with 8 bases aligning to TRBD1. The chain's CDR3 is CASSGKTGANQPQHF. The CDR3 DNA reads as TGTGCCAGCAGTGGAAAGACAGGGGCCAATCAGCCCCAGCATTTT.